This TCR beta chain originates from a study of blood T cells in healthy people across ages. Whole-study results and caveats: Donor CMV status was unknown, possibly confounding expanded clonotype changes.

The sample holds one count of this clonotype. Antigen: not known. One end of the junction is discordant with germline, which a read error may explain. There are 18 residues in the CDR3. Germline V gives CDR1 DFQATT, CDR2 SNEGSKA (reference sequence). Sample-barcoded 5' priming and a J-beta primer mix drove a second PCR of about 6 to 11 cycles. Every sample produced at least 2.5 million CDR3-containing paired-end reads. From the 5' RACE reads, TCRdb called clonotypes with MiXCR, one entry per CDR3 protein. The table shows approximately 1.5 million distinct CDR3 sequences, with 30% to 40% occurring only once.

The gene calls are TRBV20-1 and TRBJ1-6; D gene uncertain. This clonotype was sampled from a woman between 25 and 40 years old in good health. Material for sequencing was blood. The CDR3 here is CSARGLLPDDWLWSPHHF. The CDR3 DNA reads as TGCAGTGCTAGAGGCCTCCTCCCCGACGATTGGTTGTGGTCACCCCACCACTTT.